A single sample gave rise to the 20 T cell receptor beta chains below, sequenced in a study of blood T cells in healthy people across ages. A second PCR of roughly 7 to 11 cycles used a sample-barcoded 5' primer and a J-beta primer mix. TCRdb re-called the 5' RACE reads through MiXCR, storing one row per CDR3 protein. This sample has hundreds of thousands of distinct CDR3 sequences, with 24% found just once. These same data were also listed under a study on T cells of mothers and their children.

The sequenced material came from blood. These receptors were obtained from a boy between 10 and 17 years old in good health.

The table lists this clonotype with a few counts. The rearrangement uses TRBV10-3 and TRBJ2-7; 9 bases agree with TRBD2. The CDR3 length is 13 residues. J was trimmed by 3 bases and V by 7 bases; bases with no gene match: 4. Germline lookup yields CDR1 ENHRY and CDR2 SYGVKD. As DNA, the CDR3 is TGTGCCATCAATGAACTAGCGGGCTACGAGCAGTACTTC. As protein: CAINELAGYEQYF.

In its sample, this clonotype was seen a few times. The chain is built from TRBV28 and TRBJ2-5, with TRBD1 matching over 8 bases. The J call is in doubt because the DNA end fits TRBJ2-7 better. The CDR3 covers 15 residues. Germline V gene lookup returns CDR1 MDHEN and CDR2 SYDVKM. CDR3 sequence reads: CASSLFGGTGYEQYF. For the CDR3, the DNA is TGTGCCAGCAGTTTATTCGGAGGGACAGGCTACGAGCAGTACTTC.

This clonotype was counted only a few times. This chain links TRBV12-3 or TRBV12-4 with TRBJ2-7; the D gene is possibly TRBD2 (6 bases). The V gene lost 6 bases and the J gene lost 5 bases, with 20 bases spanning the gap. The CDR3 totals 15 residues. The CDR3 sequence: CASSWVSGAGNEQYF. CDR3 nucleotide sequence: TGTGCCAGCAGCTGGGTGTCGGGAGCCGGGAACGAGCAGTACTTC.

This clonotype was seen a few times. The rearrangement joins TRBV25-1 to TRBJ2-1, with 7 positions matching TRBD2. The J call may be wrong; the DNA end is better matched by TRBJ2-5. CDR1 is MGHDK and CDR2 is SYGVNS in the germline V gene. The CDR3 runs to 13 residues. DNA of the CDR3: TGTGCCAGCAGTTGGACTAGTGTAGAGACCCAGTACTTC. Translated: CASSWTSVETQYF.

This clonotype was counted between two and nine times. The chain carries TRBV4-3 and TRBJ1-2; D not certain. V was pared by 2 bases and J by 6 bases, with 10 bases between. This CDR3 spans 13 amino acids. Looked up from germline, CDR1 is LGHNA and CDR2 is YSLEER. CDR3 residues: CASSQWIGNGYTF. DNA of the CDR3: TGCGCCAGCAGCCAATGGATAGGGAATGGCTACACCTTC.

The rearrangement uses TRBV7-8 and TRBJ2-5; 10 nucleotides align to TRBD2. The CDR3 covers 14 residues. V lost 4 bases to trimming and J lost 5 bases; unmatched junction nucleotides: 4. Germline CDR1 reads SGHVS; CDR2 reads FQNEAQ. CDR3: CASSSQAGGETQYF. DNA for the CDR3: TGTGCCAGCAGCTCCCAAGCGGGGGGGGAGACCCAGTACTTC.

This clonotype came up a few times. The chain combines TRBV12-3 or TRBV12-4 with TRBJ2-5, with 12 bases lining up with TRBD2. The V gene end was trimmed by 6 bases and the J gene end by 5 bases; junction bases not matched to a gene: 7. The CDR3 is 15 residues long. This CDR3 reads CASRASGGAVETQYF. The DNA of the CDR3 is TGTGCCAGCAGGGCTAGCGGGGGGGCCGTTGAGACCCAGTACTTC.

The V call is TRBV20-1, the J call TRBJ2-5; D is uncertain. In germline, CDR1 is DFQATT, CDR2 SNEGSKA (reference sequence). V dropped 4 bases and J dropped 7 bases, with 10 bases sitting between them. The CDR3 is 11 amino acids. CDR3 coding DNA: TGCAGTGCTACCAGTCCGGGGACCCAGTACTTC. Translation gives CSATSPGTQYF.

This clonotype was detected only a few times. The V call is TRBV28, the J call TRBJ2-5; 10 bases are a match to TRBD2. The J call may not be correct, given that the DNA end is closer to TRBJ2-1. In germline, CDR1 is MDHEN, CDR2 SYDVKM. The CDR3 has 17 residues. The CDR3 spells CASRRQGTAGGPDEQFF. CDR3 in DNA: TGTGCCAGCAGGCGTCAGGGGACAGCGGGAGGGCCGGATGAGCAGTTCTTC.

In its sample, this clonotype was seen a few times. V is TRBV27 and J is TRBJ2-1; maybe TRBD2 (6 bases). The germline V gene encodes CDR1 MNHEY and CDR2 SMNVEV (reference sequence). This CDR3 is built from 17 residues. The germline V and J ends were trimmed by 5 bases and 3 bases, with 20 bases remaining between them. CDR3 DNA: TGTGCCAGCAGTGTAACCCCCGGGACTTCTGGCTACAATGAGCAGTTCTTC. Translated: CASSVTPGTSGYNEQFF.

The chain couples TRBV20-1 to TRBJ2-5, with 11 bases lining up with TRBD2. CDR3 length: 14 amino acids. Germline values: CDR1 DFQATT, CDR2 SNEGSKA (reference sequence). V lost 5 bases, J lost 2 bases, and 4 bases stayed unmatched. For the CDR3, the DNA is TGCAGTGCTTCTAGCGGGGGGAATCAAGAGACCCAGTACTTC. This encodes CSASSGGNQETQYF.

The chain links TRBV5-1 to TRBJ2-5, with 7 bases lining up with TRBD1. The J segment lost 3 bases and the V segment lost 7 bases, leaving 12 bases of the junction unmatched. The CDR3 totals 15 residues. Germline lookup yields CDR1 SGHRS and CDR2 YFSETQ. The CDR3 nucleotides read TGCGCCAGCGCCAGGGGGTCACCCCGGGAAGAGACCCAGTACTTC. As protein: CASARGSPREETQYF.

This clonotype was seen many times. The CDR3 DNA reads TGTGCCAGCAGGAAAAAGGGATCCGAGACCCAGTACTTC. Protein product: CASRKKGSETQYF. The chain has TRBV28 and TRBJ2-5, with D unclear. V gave up 6 bases and J gave up 5 bases, with 13 bases separating them. There are 13 residues in the CDR3. CDR1 and CDR2 from the germline V gene are MDHEN and SYDVKM.

This clonotype was picked up many times. The V gene is TRBV16, the J gene TRBJ1-5, with D unresolved. CDR1 is KGHSY, CDR2 FQNENV, per germline. V was clipped by 0 bases and J by 6 bases, with 6 bases between them. CDR3 length: 13 amino acids. The CDR3 nucleotides read TGTGCCAGCAGCCAATCGGAGCCTCAGCCCCAGCATTTT. This sequence encodes CASSQSEPQPQHF.

V usage is TRBV29-1 and J usage is TRBJ2-1, with 8 nucleotides matching TRBD2. Germline-derived CDR1 and CDR2 are SQVTM and ANQGSEA. The V gene end was trimmed by 7 bases and the J gene end by 7 bases; junction bases not matched to a gene: 9. The CDR3 extends over 13 amino acids. The CDR3: CSAGTRGWNEQFF. CDR3 bases: TGCAGCGCCGGGACTAGGGGATGGAATGAGCAGTTCTTC.

There are a few counts of this clonotype. The J gene is TRBJ2-3, the V gene TRBV7-3, with 7 bases aligning to TRBD1. Losses at the gene ends were 5 bases for V and 0 bases for J; bases not matched to a gene: 5. Looked up from germline, CDR1 is SGHTA and CDR2 is FQGTGA. The CDR3 consists of 15 residues. CDR3 coding DNA: TGTGCCAGCAGCCAGACAGGGTTGAGCACAGATACGCAGTATTTT. Its protein product is CASSQTGLSTDTQYF.

In its sample, this clonotype was seen many times. The CDR3 sequence: CASSLKGTSGRDTQYF. The CDR3 DNA follows: TGTGCCAGCAGCTTAAAAGGGACTAGCGGGAGAGATACGCAGTATTTT. The J gene is TRBJ2-3, the V gene TRBV7-3; 14 bases match TRBD2. The CDR3 spans 16 residues. The junction had 2 bases not matched to a gene; V was cut back by 1 base and J by 5 bases. Germline V lookup: CDR1 SGHTA, CDR2 FQGTGA.

This clonotype has a handful of counts. This rearrangement joins TRBV14 to TRBJ1-3; no definite D call. The V and J ends lost 3 bases and 0 bases respectively, with 9 bases between them. There are 15 residues in the CDR3. Germline lookup yields CDR1 SGHDN and CDR2 FVKESK. CDR3 nucleotides: TGTGCCAGCAGCCAGGGGTCGTACTCTGGAAACACCATATATTTT. It is translated as CASSQGSYSGNTIYF.

The chain couples TRBV6-2 or TRBV6-3 to TRBJ1-4; tentative D call: TRBD1 (5 bases). The germline V gene encodes CDR1 MNHEY and CDR2 SVGEGT. V was trimmed by 5 bases and J by 10 bases, leaving 20 bases between them. The length of the CDR3 is 15 residues. The CDR3 loop reads CASSQQGPEVGKLFF. The DNA for the CDR3 is TGTGCCAGCAGTCAGCAGGGCCCCGAGGTTGGAAAACTGTTTTTT.

This clonotype was picked up a small number of times. The chain is built from TRBV20-1 and TRBJ2-3; D perhaps matches TRBD2 (6 bases). In germline, CDR1 is DFQATT, CDR2 SNEGSKA (reference sequence). This CDR3 contains 15 residues. Trimming shortened V by 4 bases and J by 2 bases, and 16 bases separated the two germline ends. CDR3 residues: CSATATGTSTDTQYF. The CDR3 nucleotides read TGCAGTGCTACGGCAACCGGGACTTCCACAGATACGCAGTATTTT.